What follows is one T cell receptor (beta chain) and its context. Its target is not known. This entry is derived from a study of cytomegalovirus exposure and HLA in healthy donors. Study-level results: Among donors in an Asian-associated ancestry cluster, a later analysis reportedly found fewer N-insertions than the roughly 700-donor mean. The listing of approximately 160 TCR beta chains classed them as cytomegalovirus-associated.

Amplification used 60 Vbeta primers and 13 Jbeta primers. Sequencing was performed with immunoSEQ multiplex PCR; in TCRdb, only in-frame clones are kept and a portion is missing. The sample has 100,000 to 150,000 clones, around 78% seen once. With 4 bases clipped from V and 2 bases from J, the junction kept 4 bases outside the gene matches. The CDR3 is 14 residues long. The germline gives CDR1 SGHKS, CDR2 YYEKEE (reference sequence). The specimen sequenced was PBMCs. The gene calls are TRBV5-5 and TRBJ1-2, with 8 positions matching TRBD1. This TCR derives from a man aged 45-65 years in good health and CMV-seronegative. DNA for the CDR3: TGTGCCAGCAGCCCGCAGGGGGCCAACTATGGCTACACCTTC. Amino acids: CASSPQGANYGYTF. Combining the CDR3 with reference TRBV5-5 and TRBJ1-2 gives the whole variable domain DAGVTQSPTHLIKTRGQQVTLRCSPISGHKSVSWYQQVLGQGPQFIFQYYEKEERGRGNFPDRFSARQFPNYSSELNVNALLLGDSALYLCASSPQGANYGYTFGSGTRLTVV.